This T cell receptor (beta chain) was recovered during a study of OX40 agonist ivuxolimab in advanced cancers. Background on the study: Ivuxolimab, an antibody acting as an agonist of OX40 (CD134), was used to treat patients.

The study sampled blood at baseline, cycle 4 day 1, and cycle 7 day 1. This CDR3 has 12 residues. V was trimmed by 8 bases and J by 4 bases, leaving 12 bases between them. In germline, CDR1 is SEHNR, CDR2 FQNEAQ (reference sequence). Produced via immunoSEQ multiplex PCR; TCRdb's table is partial and in-frame only. In the table there are about 61,000 clones, about 88% of which are singletons. General observations from the study: By week 6 at 0.1 to 3.0 mg/kg, blood CD4+ and CD8+ T cells had expanded clonally.

This clone has only a few counts. The antigen remains undetermined. Sequenced here: CD4+ or CD8+ T cells sorted from blood, sampled in a trial of the OX40 agonist ivuxolimab. This clonotype originated in an adult with an advanced solid tumor such as melanoma, head and neck, liver or kidney cancer. The chain couples TRBV7-9 to TRBJ2-7; the D gene is possibly TRBD1 (5 bases). The CDR3, as DNA: TGTGCCAGCGGCAGGGTTGGTTACGAGCAGTACTTC. Residues: CASGRVGYEQYF.